This T cell receptor beta chain came from a study of blood T cell repertoires in COVID-19. Study-level background: Samples taken during acute and convalescent COVID-19 were collected in the United States, Italy and Spain. Nucleic acid was either cDNA or gDNA, and it came from T cells, B-cell-depleted T cells, or PBMCs.

Deletions cut 0 bases from V and 9 bases from J, with 18 bases between. Germline V CDR1 and CDR2: LNHNV, YYDKDF (reference sequence). The CDR3 contains 16 residues. The protocol was immunoSEQ multiplex PCR, while the TCRdb copy is restricted to in-frame clones and leaves out a portion. This sample carries roughly 150,000 clones, 86% of them seen once, and the ten largest clones take 3.5% to 4%. This receptor was obtained from a woman aged 70-85 years with acute or convalescent COVID-19. Specimen: peripheral blood. The chain links TRBV15 to TRBJ2-1; weak D call: TRBD2 (5 bases). The CDR3 sequence is CATSREGEARRGEQFF. The CDR3 DNA follows: TGTGCCACCAGCAGAGAGGGAGAGGCTCGCCGAGGTGAGCAGTTCTTC.